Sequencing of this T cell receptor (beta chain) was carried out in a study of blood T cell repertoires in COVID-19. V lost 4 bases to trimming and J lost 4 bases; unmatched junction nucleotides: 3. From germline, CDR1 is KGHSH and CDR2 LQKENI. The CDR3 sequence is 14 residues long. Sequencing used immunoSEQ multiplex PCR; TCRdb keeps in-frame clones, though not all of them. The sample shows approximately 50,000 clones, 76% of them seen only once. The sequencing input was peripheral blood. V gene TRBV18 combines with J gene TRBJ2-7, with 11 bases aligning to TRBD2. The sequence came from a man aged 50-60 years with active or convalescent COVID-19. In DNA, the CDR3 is TGTGCCAGCTCACGGGGGACTAGCGGATACGAGCAGTACTTC. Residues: CASSRGTSGYEQYF.